A single T cell receptor beta chain is shown here with its context. Its specificity is not known. These data are taken from a study of blood T cells in healthy people across ages. Study results and limitations: Bulk PBMC profiling left naive and antigen-experienced comparisons inconclusive.

The use of a sample-barcoded 5' primer and a J-beta primer mix characterized a second PCR of roughly 7 to 12 cycles. TCRdb re-called the 5' RACE reads with MiXCR, one entry per CDR3 protein. In the table there are around 1,800,000 distinct CDR3 sequences, about two fifths of which are singletons. The CDR3 is 10 residues long. Germline-derived CDR1 and CDR2 are SQVTM and ANQGSEA. The origin of this receptor is a human donor in good health. Source material: blood. The chain has TRBV29-1 and TRBJ2-1; D remains unclear. CDR3 amino acids: CSGRQETQFF. DNA for the CDR3: TGCAGTGGTAGGCAAGAGACCCAGTTCTTC.